Following are 8 T cell receptor beta chains from one sample sequenced in a study of control samples from healthy donors and cancer patients. Measured with immunoSEQ multiplex PCR; TCRdb has only the in-frame clones, and not every one. This table holds roughly 34,000 clones, 85% to 90% found once. Input material: PBMCs. These receptor sequences come from a woman between 40 and 50 years old with lung cancer.

V and J are TRBV6-5 and TRBJ1-2, with D possibly TRBD1 on 5 matching bases. Trimming stripped 0 bases from V and 7 bases from J, with 12 bases between. The CDR3 is 14 amino acids. Germline V gene lookup returns CDR1 MNHEY and CDR2 SVGAGI. For the CDR3, the DNA is TGTGCCAGCAGTTACTCCCCCAGGGCGAGTGGCTACACCTTC. Protein: CASSYSPRASGYTF.

The chain links TRBV11-2 to TRBJ2-7; perhaps TRBD1 as D (5 bases). Germline V gene lookup returns CDR1 SGHAT and CDR2 FQNNGV. The length of the CDR3 is 15 residues. V lost 1 base, J lost 1 base, and 11 bases lay in between. CDR3 in amino acids: CASSLGTRYSYEQYF. CDR3 DNA sequence: TGTGCCAGCAGCTTAGGGACACGCTATTCCTACGAGCAGTACTTC.

This chain links TRBV2 with TRBJ2-1, with TRBD2 matching over 7 bases. With V trimmed by 7 bases and J by 2 bases, 11 bases remained unmatched. CDR1 is SNHLY and CDR2 is FYNNEI in the germline V gene. CDR3 length: 16 residues. The CDR3: CASIRGETSPYNEQFF. The CDR3, as DNA: TGTGCCAGCATTCGGGGGGAGACAAGTCCCTACAATGAGCAGTTCTTC.

The rearrangement joins TRBV11-2 to TRBJ1-1; no clear D gene. The CDR3 is 12 amino acids. Trimming removed 2 bases at V and 4 bases at J, with 5 bases between. The germline gives CDR1 SGHAT, CDR2 FQNNGV. The CDR3 DNA is TGTGCCAGCAGCTTATCAGGCACTGAAGCTTTCTTT. This encodes CASSLSGTEAFF.

The chain employs TRBV11-3 and TRBJ2-3, with 14 bases identical to TRBD2. CDR3 length: 16 amino acids. Germline CDR1 is SGHNT and CDR2 is YENEEA. After removal of 1 base from V and 5 bases from J, the junction contained 2 bases not matched to a gene. The CDR3 is CASSLGLAGGVDTQYF. In nucleotides, the CDR3 is TGTGCCAGCAGCTTAGGACTAGCGGGGGGGGTAGATACGCAGTATTTT.

The chain links TRBV19 to TRBJ1-5; TRBD1 matches 7 bases. V lost 6 bases to trimming and J lost 6 bases; unmatched junction nucleotides: 8. CDR3 length: 14 amino acids. The germline V gene encodes CDR1 LNHDA and CDR2 SQIVND (reference sequence). CDR3 bases: TGTGCCAGTAGCCAGACAGGGAGTAGTCAGCCCCAGCATTTT. Residues: CASSQTGSSQPQHF. Drawing the rest from reference TRBV19 and TRBJ1-5, the complete variable domain is DGGITQSPKYLFRKEGQNVTLSCEQNLNHDAMYWYRQDPGQGLRLIYYSQIVNDFQKGDIAEGYSVSREKKESFPLTVTSAQKNPTAFYLCASSQTGSSQPQHFGDGTRLSIL.

Only one count was recorded for this clone. This chain connects TRBV30 to TRBJ1-5; 7 bases map to TRBD1. CDR3 length: 14 amino acids. The V gene end was trimmed by 3 bases and the J gene end by 2 bases; junction bases not matched to a gene: 4. Germline loops: CDR1 GTSNPN, CDR2 SVGIG (reference sequence). Here the CDR3 DNA reads TGTGCCTGGAGCCGGGACAGCCGCAATCAGCCCCAGCATTTT. Amino acid sequence: CAWSRDSRNQPQHF.

V usage is TRBV7-2 and J usage is TRBJ1-1, with a possible D match to TRBD1 (5 bases). The germline V gene has CDR1 SGHTA and CDR2 FQGNSA. V was pared by 5 bases and J by 4 bases, with 17 bases between. The CDR3 totals 15 residues. The CDR3 nucleotides read TGTGCCAGCAGCCGCGGGGGGGGGACTTTCACTGAAGCTTTCTTT. It translates to CASSRGGGTFTEAFF.